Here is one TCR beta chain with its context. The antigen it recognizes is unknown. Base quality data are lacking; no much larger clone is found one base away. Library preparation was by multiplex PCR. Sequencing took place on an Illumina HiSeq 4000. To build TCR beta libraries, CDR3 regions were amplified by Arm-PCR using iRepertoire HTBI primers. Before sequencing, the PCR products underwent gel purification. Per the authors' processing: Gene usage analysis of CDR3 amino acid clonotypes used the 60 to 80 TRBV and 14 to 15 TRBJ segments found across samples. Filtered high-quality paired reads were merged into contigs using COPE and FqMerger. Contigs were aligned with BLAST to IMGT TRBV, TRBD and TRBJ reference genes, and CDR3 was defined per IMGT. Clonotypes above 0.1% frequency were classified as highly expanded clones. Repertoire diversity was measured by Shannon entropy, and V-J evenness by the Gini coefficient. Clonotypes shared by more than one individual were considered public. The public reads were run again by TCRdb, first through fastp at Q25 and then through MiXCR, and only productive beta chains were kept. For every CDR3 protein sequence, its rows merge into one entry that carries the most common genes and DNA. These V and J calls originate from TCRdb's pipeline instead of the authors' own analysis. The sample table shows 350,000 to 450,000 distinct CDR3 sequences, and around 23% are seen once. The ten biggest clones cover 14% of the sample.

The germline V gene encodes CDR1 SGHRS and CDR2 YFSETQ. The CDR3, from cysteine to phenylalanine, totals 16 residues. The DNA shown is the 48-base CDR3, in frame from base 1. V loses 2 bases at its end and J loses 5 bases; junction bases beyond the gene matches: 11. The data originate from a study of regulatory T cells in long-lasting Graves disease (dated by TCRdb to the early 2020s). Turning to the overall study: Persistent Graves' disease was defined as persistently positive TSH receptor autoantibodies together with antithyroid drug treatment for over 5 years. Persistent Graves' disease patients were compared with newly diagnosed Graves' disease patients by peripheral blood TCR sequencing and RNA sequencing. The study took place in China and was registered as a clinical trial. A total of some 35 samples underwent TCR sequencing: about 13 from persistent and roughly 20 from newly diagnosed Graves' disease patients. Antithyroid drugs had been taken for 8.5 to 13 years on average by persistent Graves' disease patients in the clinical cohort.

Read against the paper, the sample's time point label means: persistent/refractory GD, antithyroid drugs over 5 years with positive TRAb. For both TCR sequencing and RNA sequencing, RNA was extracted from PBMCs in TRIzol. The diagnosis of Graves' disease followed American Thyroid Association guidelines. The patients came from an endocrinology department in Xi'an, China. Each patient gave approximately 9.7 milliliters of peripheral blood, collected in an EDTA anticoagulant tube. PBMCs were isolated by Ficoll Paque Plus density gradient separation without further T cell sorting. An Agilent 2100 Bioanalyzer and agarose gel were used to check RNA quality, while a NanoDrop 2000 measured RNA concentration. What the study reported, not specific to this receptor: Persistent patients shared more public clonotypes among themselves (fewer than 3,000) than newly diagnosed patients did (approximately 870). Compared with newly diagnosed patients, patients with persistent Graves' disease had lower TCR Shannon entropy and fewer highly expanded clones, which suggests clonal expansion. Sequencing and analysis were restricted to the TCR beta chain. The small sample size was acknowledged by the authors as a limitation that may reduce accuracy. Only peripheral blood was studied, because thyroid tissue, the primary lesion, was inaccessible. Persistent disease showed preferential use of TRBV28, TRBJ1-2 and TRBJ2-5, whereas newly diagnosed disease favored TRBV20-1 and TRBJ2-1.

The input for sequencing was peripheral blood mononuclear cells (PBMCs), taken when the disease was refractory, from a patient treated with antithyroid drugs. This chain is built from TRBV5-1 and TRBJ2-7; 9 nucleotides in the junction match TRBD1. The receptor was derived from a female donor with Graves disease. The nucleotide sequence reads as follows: TGCGCCAGCAGCTTCCTCCCGGGACAGGGAGCTGACGAGCAGTACTTC. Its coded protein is CASSFLPGQGADEQYF.